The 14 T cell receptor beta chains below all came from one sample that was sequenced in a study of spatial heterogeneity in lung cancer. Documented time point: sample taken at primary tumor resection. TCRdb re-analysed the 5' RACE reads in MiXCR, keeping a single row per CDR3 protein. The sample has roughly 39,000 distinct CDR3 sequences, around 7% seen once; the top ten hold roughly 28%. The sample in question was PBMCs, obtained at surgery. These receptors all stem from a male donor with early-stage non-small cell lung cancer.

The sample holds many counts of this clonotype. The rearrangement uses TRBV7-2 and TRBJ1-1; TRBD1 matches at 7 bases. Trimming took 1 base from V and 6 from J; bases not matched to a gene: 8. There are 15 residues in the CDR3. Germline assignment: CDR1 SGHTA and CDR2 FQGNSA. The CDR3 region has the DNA TGTGCCAGCAGCTTAGGACAGGGACGACTCTCTGAAGCTTTCTTT. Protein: CASSLGQGRLSEAFF.

The CDR3 is CASRPLGTGVQPQHF. The CDR3 DNA reads TGTGCCAGCAGACCTCTGGGGACAGGGGTTCAGCCCCAGCATTTT. The chain links TRBV7-9 to TRBJ1-5, with 10 nucleotides matching TRBD1. The germline gives CDR1 SEHNR, CDR2 FQNEAQ (reference sequence). V was clipped by 6 bases and J by 6 bases; unmatched bases: 8. CDR3 size: 15 residues.

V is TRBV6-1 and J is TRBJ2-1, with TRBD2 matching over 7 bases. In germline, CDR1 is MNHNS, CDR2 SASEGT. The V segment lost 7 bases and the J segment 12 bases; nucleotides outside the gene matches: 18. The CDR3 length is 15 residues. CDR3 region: CASIHGRLTLPSQFF. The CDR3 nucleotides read TGTGCCAGCATTCACGGGAGGCTAACCCTGCCTTCGCAGTTCTTC.

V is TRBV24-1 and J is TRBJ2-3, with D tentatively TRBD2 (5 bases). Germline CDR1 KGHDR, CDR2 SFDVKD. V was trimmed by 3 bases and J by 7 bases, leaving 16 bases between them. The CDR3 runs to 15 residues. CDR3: CATSDPTRVDYTQYF. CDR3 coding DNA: TGTGCCACCAGTGATCCCACGCGGGTTGACTATACGCAGTATTTT.

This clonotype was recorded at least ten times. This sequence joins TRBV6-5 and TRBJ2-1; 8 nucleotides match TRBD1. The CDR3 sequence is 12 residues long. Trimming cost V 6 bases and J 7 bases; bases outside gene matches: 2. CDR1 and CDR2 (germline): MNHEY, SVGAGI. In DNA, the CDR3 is TGTGCCAGCAGCCGACAGGGGAATGAGCAGTTCTTC. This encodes CASSRQGNEQFF.

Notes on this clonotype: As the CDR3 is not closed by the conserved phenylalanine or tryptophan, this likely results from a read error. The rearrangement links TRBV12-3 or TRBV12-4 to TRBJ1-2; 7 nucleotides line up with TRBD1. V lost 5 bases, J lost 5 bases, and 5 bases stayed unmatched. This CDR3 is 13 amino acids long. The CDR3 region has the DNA TGTGCCAGCAGTCGGGACAGCAGATATGGCTACACCATC. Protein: CASSRDSRYGYTI.

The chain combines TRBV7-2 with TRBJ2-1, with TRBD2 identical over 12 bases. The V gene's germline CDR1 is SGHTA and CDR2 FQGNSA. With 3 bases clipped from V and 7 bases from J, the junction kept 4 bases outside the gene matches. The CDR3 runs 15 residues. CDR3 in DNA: TGTGCCAGCAGCTTCACTAGCGGGAGGTTGAATGAGCAGTTCTTC. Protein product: CASSFTSGRLNEQFF.

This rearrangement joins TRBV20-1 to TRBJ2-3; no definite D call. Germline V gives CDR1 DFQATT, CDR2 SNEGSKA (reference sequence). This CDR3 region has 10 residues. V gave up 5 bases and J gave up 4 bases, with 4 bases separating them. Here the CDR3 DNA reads TGCAGTGCTTTGGCAGATACGCAGTATTTT. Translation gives CSALADTQYF.

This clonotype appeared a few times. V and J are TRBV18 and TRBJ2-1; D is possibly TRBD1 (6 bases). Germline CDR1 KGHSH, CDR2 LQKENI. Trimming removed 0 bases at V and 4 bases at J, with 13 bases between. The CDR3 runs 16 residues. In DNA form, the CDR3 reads TGTGCCAGCTCACCACCCCAGGGGCCCACTTACAATGAGCAGTTCTTC. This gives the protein CASSPPQGPTYNEQFF.

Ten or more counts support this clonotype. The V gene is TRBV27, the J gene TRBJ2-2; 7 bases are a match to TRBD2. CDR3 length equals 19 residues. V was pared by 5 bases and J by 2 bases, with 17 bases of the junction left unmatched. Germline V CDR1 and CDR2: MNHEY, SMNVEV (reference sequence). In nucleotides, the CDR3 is TGTGCCAGCAGTCCCCAGTGGGTCGAGCGGGAAATAAACACCGGGGAGCTGTTTTTT. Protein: CASSPQWVEREINTGELFF.

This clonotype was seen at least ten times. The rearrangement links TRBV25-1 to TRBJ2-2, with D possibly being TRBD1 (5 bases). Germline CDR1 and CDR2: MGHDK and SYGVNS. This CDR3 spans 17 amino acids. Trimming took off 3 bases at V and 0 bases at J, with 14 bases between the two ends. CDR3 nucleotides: TGTGCCAGCAGTGACAGAAGACAGCGTACGAACACCGGGGAGCTGTTTTTT. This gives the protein CASSDRRQRTNTGELFF.

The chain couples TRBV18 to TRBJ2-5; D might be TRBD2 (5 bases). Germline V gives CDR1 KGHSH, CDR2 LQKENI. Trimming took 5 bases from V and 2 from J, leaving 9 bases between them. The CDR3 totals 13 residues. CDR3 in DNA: TGTGCCAGCTCAGCCGGGGAACAAGAGACCCAGTACTTC. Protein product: CASSAGEQETQYF. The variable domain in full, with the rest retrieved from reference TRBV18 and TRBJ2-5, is NAGVMQNPRHLVRRRGQEARLRCSPMKGHSHVYWYRQLPEEGLKFMVYLQKENIIDESGMPKERFSAEFPKEGPSILRIQQVVRGDSAAYFCASSAGEQETQYFGPGTRLLVL.

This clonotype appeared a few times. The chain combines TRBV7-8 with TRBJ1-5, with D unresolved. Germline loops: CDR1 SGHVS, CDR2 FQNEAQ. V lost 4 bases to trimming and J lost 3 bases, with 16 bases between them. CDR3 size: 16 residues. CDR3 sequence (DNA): TGTGCCAGCAGCTCACTGACTGGACGGAACAATCAGCCCCAGCATTTT. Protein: CASSSLTGRNNQPQHF.

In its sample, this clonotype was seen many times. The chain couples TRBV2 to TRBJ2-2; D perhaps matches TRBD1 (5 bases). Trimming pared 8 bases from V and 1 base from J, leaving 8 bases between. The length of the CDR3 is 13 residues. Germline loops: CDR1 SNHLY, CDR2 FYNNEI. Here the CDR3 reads CASGTGNTGELFF. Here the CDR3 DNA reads TGTGCCAGCGGTACAGGGAACACCGGGGAGCTGTTTTTT.